The clone carrying this T cell receptor beta chain was seen a single time. This sample is drawn from a study of blood T cell repertoires in COVID-19. Across the whole study: Specimens from acute and convalescent COVID-19 originated in the United States, Italy and Spain.

The CDR3 has 16 residues. V was pared by 5 bases and J by 7 bases, with 10 bases of the junction left unmatched. Germline lookup yields CDR1 LNHDA and CDR2 SQIVND (reference sequence). Sequencing used immunoSEQ multiplex PCR; TCRdb keeps in-frame clones, though not all of them. The sample contains around 70,000 clones, around 83% of which appear only once. V usage is TRBV19 and J usage is TRBJ2-2; 10 nucleotides agree with TRBD2. This receptor was identified in a man aged 80 or over with acute or convalescent COVID-19. What was sequenced was peripheral blood. This chain's CDR3 is CASSVPGTSDVGELFF. CDR3 DNA sequence: TGTGCCAGTAGTGTCCCCGGGACTAGCGATGTCGGGGAGCTGTTTTTT.